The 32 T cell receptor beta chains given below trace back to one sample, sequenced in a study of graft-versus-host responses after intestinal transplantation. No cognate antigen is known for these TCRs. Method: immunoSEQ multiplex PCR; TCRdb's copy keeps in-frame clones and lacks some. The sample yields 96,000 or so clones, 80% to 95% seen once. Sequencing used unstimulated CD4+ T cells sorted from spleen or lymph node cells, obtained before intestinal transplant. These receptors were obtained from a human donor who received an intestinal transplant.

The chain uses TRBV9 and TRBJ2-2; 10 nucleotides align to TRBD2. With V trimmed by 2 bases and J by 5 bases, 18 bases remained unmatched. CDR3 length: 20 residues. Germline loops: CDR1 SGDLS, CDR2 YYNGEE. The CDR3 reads CASSVAALAGASWETGELFF. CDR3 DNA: TGTGCCAGCAGCGTGGCGGCGCTAGCGGGGGCCTCGTGGGAAACCGGGGAGCTGTTTTTT. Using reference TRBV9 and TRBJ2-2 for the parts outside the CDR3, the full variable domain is DSGVTQTPKHLITATGQRVTLRCSPRSGDLSVYWYQQSLDQGLQFLIQYYNGEERAKGNILERFSAQQFPDLHSELNLSSLELGDSALYFCASSVAALAGASWETGELFFGEGSRLTVL.

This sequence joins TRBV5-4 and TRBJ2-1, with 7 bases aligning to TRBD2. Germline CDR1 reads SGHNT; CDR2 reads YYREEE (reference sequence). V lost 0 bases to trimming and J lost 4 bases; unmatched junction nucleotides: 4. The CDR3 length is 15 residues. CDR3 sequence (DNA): TGTGCCAGCAGCTTGGATGGCGGGAGTTACAATGAGCAGTTCTTC. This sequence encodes CASSLDGGSYNEQFF.

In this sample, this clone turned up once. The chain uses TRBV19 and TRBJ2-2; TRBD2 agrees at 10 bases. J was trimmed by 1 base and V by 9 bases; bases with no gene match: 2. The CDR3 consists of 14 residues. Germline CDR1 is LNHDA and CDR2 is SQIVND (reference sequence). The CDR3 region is CASRLAGNTGELFF. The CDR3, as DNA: TGTGCCAGCAGACTAGCGGGGAACACCGGGGAGCTGTTTTTT.

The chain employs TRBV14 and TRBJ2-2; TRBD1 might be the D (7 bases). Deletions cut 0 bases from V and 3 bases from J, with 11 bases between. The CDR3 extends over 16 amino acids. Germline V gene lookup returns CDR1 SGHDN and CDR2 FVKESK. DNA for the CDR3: TGTGCCAGCAGCCAAGATGGCAGGGGGGACACCGGGGAGCTGTTTTTT. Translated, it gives CASSQDGRGDTGELFF. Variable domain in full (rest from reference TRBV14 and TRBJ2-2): EAGVTQFPSHSVIEKGQTVTLRCDPISGHDNLYWYRRVMGKEIKFLLHFVKESKQDESGMPNNRFLAERTGGTYSTLKVQPAELEDSGVYFCASSQDGRGDTGELFFGEGSRLTVL.

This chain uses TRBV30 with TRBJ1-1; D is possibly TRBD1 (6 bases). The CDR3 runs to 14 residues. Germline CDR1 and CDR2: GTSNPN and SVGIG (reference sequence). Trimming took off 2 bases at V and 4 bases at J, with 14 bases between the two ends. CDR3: CAWSFNRAGTEAFF. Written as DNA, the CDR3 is TGTGCCTGGAGTTTCAACAGGGCGGGCACTGAAGCTTTCTTT.

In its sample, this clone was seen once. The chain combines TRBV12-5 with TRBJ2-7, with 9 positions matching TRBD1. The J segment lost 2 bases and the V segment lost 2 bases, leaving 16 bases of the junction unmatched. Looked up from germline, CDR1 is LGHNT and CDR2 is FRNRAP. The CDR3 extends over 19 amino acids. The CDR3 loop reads CASGLIGLLGQGNPYEQYF. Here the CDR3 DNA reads TGTGCTAGTGGTTTGATTGGGTTATTGGGACAGGGCAACCCCTACGAGCAGTACTTC.

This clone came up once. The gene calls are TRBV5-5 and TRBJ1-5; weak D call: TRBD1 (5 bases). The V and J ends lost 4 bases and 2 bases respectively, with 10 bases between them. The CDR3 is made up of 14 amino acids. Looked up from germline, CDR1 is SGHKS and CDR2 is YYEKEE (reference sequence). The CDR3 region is CASSPGHRNQPQHF. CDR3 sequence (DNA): TGTGCCAGCAGCCCCGGACACCGCAATCAGCCCCAGCATTTT.

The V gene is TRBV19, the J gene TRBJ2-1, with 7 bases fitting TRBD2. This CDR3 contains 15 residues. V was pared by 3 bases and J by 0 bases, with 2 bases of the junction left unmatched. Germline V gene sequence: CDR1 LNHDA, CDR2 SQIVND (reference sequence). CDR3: CASSMGGGSYNEQFF. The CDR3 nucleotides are TGTGCCAGTAGTATGGGCGGGGGCTCCTACAATGAGCAGTTCTTC.

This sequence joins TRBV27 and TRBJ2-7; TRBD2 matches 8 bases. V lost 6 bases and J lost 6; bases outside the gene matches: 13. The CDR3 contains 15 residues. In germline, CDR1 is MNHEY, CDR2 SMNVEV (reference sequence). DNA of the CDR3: TGTGCCAGCAGCTCTCTCCGCGGGAGGCCCCCCGAGCAGTACTTC. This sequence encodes CASSSLRGRPPEQYF.

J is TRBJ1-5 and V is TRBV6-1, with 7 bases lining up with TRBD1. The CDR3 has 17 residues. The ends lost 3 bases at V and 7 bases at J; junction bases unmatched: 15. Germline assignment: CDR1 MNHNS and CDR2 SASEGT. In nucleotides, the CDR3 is TGTGCCAGCAGTGACCGCTCGGACAGGCGGGCGGAGCAGCCCCAGCATTTT. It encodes CASSDRSDRRAEQPQHF.

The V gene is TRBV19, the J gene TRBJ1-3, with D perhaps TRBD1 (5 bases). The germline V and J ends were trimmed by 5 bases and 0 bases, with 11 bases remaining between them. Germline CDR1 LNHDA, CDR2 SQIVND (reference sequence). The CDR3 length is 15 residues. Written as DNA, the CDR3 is TGTGCCAGTAGTTTCTTGACAGTCTCTGGAAACACCATATATTTT. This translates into CASSFLTVSGNTIYF.

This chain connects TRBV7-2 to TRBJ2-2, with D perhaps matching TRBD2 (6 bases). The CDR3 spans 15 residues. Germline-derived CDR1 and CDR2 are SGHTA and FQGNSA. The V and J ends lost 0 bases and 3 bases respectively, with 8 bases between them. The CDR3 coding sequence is TGTGCCAGCAGCTTAGCGGGGGGTTACACCGGGGAGCTGTTTTTT. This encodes CASSLAGGYTGELFF.

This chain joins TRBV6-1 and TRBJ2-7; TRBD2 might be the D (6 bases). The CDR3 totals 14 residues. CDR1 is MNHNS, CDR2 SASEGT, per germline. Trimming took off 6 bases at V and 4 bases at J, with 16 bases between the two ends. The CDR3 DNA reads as TGTGCCAGCAGCGATCGATCCGGGGGATACGAGCAGTACTTC. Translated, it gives CASSDRSGGYEQYF.

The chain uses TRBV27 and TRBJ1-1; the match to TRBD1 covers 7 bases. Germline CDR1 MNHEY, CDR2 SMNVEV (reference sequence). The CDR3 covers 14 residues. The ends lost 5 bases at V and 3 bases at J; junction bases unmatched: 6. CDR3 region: CASSKDRSYTEAFF. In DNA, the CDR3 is TGTGCCAGCAGTAAGGACAGGAGTTACACTGAAGCTTTCTTT.

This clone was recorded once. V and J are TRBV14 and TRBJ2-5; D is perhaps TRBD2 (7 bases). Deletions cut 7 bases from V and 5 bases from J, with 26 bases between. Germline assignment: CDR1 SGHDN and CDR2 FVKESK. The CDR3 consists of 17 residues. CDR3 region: CASNPGGPAVSMETQYF. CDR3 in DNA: TGTGCCAGCAACCCCGGGGGGCCCGCCGTCAGCATGGAGACCCAGTACTTC. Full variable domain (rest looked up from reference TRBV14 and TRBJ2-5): EAGVTQFPSHSVIEKGQTVTLRCDPISGHDNLYWYRRVMGKEIKFLLHFVKESKQDESGMPNNRFLAERTGGTYSTLKVQPAELEDSGVYFCASNPGGPAVSMETQYFGPGTRLLVL.

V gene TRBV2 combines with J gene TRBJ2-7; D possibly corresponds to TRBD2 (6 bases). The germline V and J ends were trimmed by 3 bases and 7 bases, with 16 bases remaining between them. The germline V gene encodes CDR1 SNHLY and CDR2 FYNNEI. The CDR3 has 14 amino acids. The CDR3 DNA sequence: TGTGCCAGCAGTGATATCCGGGGGTCGGGTGAGCAGTACTTC. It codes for CASSDIRGSGEQYF.

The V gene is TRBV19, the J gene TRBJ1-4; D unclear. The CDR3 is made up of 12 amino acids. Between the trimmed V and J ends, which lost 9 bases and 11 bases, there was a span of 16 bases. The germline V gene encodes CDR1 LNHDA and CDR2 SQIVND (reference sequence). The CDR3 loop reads CARWRWWCKLFF. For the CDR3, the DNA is TGTGCCAGATGGAGATGGTGGTGTAAACTGTTTTTT.

CDR3 coding DNA: TGTGCCAGCAGCTTGGGACTAGCGGGGGGCTACGAGCAGTACTTC. This gives the protein CASSLGLAGGYEQYF. The chain uses TRBV5-6 and TRBJ2-7, with 13 bases matching TRBD2. The germline V gene has CDR1 SGHDT and CDR2 YYEEEE. CDR3 size: 15 residues. V was pared by 0 bases and J by 3 bases, with 0 bases of the junction left unmatched.

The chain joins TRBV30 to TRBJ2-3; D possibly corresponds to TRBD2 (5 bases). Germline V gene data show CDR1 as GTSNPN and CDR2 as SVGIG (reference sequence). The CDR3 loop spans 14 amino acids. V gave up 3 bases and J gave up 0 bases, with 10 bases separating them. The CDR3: CAWRLGGSTDTQYF. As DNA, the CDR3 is TGTGCCTGGAGACTCGGCGGGAGCACAGATACGCAGTATTTT.

Written as DNA, the CDR3 is TGTGCCAGCGGAAAGGGACAGGGGGGAGAGACCCAGTACTTC. Residues: CASGKGQGGETQYF. The genes are TRBV6-1 and TRBJ2-5; 11 nucleotides match TRBD1. This CDR3 contains 14 residues. The J segment lost 4 bases and the V segment lost 8 bases, leaving 6 bases of the junction unmatched. Germline V gene data show CDR1 as MNHNS and CDR2 as SASEGT.

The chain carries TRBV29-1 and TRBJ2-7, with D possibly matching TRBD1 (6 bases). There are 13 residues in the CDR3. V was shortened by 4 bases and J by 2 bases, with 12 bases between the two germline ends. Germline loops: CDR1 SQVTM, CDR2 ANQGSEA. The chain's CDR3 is CSVVATGAYEQYF. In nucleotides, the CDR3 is TGCAGCGTTGTAGCGACAGGCGCCTACGAGCAGTACTTC.

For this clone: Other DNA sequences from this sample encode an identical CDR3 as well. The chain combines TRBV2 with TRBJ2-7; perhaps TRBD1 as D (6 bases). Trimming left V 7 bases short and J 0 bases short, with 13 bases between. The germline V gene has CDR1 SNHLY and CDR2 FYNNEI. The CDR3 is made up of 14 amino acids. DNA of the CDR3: TGTGCCAGCAACCCACGGGACATCTCCTACGAGCAGTACTTC. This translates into CASNPRDISYEQYF.

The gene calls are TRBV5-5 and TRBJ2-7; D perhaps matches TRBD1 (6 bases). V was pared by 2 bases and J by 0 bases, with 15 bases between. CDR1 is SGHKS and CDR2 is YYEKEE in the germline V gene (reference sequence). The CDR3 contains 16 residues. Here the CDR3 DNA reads TGTGCCAGCAGCTTCGCGGCCCGGACAGTCTCCTACGAGCAGTACTTC. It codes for CASSFAARTVSYEQYF.

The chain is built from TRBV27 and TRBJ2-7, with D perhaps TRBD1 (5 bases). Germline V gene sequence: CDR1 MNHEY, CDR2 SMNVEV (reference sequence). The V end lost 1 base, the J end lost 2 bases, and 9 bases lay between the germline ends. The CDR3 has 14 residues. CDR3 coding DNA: TGTGCCAGCAGTTTATTTCCAGGGACCTACGAGCAGTACTTC. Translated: CASSLFPGTYEQYF.

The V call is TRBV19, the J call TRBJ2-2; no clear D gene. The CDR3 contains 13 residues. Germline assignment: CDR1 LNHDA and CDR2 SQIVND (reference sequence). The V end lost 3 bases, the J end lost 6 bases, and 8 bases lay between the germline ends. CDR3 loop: CASSIGQPGELFF. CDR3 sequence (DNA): TGTGCCAGTAGTATTGGGCAGCCCGGGGAGCTGTTTTTT. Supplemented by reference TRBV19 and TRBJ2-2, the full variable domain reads DGGITQSPKYLFRKEGQNVTLSCEQNLNHDAMYWYRQDPGQGLRLIYYSQIVNDFQKGDIAEGYSVSREKKESFPLTVTSAQKNPTAFYLCASSIGQPGELFFGEGSRLTVL.

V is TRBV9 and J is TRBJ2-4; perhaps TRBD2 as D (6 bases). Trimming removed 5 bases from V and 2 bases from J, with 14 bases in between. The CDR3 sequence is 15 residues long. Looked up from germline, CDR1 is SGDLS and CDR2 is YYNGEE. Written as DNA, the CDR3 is TGTGCCAGCAGTCCGCCGGGGGATTCCAAAAACATTCAGTACTTC. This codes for CASSPPGDSKNIQYF.

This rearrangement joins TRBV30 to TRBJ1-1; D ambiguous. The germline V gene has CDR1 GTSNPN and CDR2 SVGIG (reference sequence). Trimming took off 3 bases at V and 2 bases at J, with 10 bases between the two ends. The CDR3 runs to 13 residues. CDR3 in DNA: TGTGCCTGGAGACGGGGAGCCAACACTGAAGCTTTCTTT. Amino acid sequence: CAWRRGANTEAFF.

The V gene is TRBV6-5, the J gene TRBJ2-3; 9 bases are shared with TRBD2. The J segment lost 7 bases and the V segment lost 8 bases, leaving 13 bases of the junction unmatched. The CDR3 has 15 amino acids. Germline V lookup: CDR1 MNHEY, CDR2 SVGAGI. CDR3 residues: CASFTLAGPPNTQYF. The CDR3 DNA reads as TGTGCCAGCTTTACCCTAGCGGGGCCCCCGAATACGCAGTATTTT.

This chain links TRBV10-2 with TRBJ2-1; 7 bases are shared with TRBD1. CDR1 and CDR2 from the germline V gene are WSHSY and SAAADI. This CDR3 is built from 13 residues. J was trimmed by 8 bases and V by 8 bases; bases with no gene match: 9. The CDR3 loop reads CASRDTGVDEQFF. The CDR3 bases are TGCGCCAGCCGAGATACAGGGGTGGATGAGCAGTTCTTC.

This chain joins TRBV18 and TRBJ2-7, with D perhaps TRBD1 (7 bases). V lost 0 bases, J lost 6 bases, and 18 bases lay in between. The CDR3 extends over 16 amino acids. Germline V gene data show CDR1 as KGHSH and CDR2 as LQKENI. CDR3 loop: CASSPPETGRTIEQYF. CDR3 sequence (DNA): TGTGCCAGCTCACCACCTGAGACAGGGCGGACTATCGAGCAGTACTTC.

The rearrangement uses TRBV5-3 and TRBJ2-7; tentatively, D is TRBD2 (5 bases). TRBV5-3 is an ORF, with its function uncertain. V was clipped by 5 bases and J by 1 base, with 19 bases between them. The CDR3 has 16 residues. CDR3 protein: CARSEREQDRSYEQYF. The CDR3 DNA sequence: TGTGCCAGAAGTGAGAGGGAGCAAGATCGTTCCTACGAGCAGTACTTC.

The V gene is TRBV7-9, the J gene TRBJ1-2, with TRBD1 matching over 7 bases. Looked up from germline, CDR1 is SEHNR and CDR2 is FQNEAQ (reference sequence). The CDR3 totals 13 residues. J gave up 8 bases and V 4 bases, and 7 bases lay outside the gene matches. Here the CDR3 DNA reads TGTGCCAGCAGCTCCTATTCAGGGGGAGGCTACACCTTC. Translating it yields CASSSYSGGGYTF.